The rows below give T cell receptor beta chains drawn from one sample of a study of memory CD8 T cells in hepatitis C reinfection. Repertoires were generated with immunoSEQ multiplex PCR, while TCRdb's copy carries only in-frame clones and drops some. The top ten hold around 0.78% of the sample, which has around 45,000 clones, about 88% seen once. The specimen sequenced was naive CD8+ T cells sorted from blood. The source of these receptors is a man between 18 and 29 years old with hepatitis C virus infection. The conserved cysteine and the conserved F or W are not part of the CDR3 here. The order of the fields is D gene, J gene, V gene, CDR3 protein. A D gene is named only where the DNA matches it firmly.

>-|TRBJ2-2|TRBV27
ASSFFGSGTGELF
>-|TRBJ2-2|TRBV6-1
ASIPPGNPELF
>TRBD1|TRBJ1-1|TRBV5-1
ASSTMTGGGTEAF
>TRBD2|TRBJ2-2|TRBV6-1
ASSGTSGANTGELF
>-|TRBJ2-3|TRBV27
ASSLQGPDTQY
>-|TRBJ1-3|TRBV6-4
ARSRDSGNTIY
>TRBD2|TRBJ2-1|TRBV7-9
ASSHTRTSGISTNEQF
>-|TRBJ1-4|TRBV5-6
ASSLARPGEKLF
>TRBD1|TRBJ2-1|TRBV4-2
ASSQDIGTGVNEQF
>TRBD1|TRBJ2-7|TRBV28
ASSSLRDRDEEQY
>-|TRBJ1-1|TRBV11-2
ASTTSEGVTEAF
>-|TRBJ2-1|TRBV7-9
ASSFPPGVFYNEQF
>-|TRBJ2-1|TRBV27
ASSIFGADNEQF
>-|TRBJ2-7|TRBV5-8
ASSPAGALSYEQY
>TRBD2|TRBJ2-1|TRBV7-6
ASSWLADDNEQF
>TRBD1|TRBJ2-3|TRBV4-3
ASSQERTGGLDTQY
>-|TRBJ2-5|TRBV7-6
ASSLKGGQETQY
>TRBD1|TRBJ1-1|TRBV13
ASSLGGAGTEAF
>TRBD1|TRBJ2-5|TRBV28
ASSLQTGRETQY
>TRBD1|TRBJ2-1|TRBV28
ASSSTRQGYNEQF
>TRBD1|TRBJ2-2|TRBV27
ASRDRANTGELF
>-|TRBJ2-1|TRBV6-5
ASSYAASDAYNEQF
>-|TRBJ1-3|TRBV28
ASNLKGGSGNTIY
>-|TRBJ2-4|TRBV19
ASSLQDYPANIRY
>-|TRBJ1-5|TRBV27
ASSVRGGNQPQH
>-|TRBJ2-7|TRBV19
ASSIDPPPSGPYEQY
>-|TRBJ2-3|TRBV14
ASSSEGVTDTQY
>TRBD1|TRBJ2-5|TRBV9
ASSDTGTGETQY
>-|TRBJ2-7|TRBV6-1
ASSEGGLSSYEQY
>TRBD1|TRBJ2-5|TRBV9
ASSVETGTETQY
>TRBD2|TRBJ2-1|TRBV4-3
ASSQRRGASGTGNEQF
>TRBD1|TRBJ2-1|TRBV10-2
ASKRDSSSYNEQF
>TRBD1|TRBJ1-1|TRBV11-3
ASSPDPGGTEAF
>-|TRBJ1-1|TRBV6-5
ASSDWTVGITEAF
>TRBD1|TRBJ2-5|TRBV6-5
ASSSVTGIFETQY
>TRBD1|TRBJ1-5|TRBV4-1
ASSPETGNNQPQH
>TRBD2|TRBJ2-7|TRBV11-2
ASSSFSGLGYEQY
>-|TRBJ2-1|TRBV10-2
ASSPLQGPHEQF